This T cell receptor beta chain was found in a study of T cells after yellow fever vaccination (dated 2019 in TCRdb). General notes on the study: The SMART-Seq v4 Ultra Low Input RNA kit was used to prepare libraries from fractions with low cell numbers. To follow T-cell clones before and after both primary and booster YFV17D yellow fever vaccination, bulk TCR alpha and beta repertoires underwent longitudinal sequencing. Blood samples were taken at several timepoints before and after primary and secondary immunization, and bulk PBMC replicates and cell subsets were isolated. Two healthy male donors made up the cohort, one aged 18 to 30 years and the other aged 30 to 39 years.

The germline V gene (reference sequence) gives CDR1 as DFQATT and CDR2 as SNEGSKA. From its cysteine to its phenylalanine, the CDR3 spans 14 amino acids. Only the CDR3 portion is preserved as DNA: 42 bases, with reading frame beginning at the first base. Trimming costs V 6 bases and J 10 bases, and their ends lie 21 bases apart. Overall study outcomes, separate from this receptor: Most clones expanded after primary vaccination were re-detected after the booster (almost 97% of CD4 and roughly 87% of CD8), suggesting broad memory maintenance. Because abundant contaminating clonotypes from the bulk population could be contained in FACS-sorted repertoires, computational filtering was required. A small fraction of clonotypes appeared in both the CD4 and CD8 compartments, likely as a result of convergent recombination. Compared with the primary T-cell response, the secondary T-cell response was faster but weaker, reaching its peak on day 5 rather than on day 15. Only a couple of donors were included in the study, so the extent to which the findings can be generalized is limited.

The treatment or condition label, as the study defines it: live attenuated yellow fever vaccine strain. PBMCs were isolated from peripheral blood using a standard Ficoll-Paque protocol. CD4 and CD8 T-cell fractions were isolated with Dynabeads CD4 and CD8 positive selection kits. RNA was extracted with TriZol from bulk PBMCs, CD4 and CD8 fractions, and dextramer-positive and dextramer-negative fractions. TCR cDNA was synthesized by 5'RACE template switching, through which a universal primer site and unique molecular identifiers were introduced. cDNA synthesis was primed from both the TCR alpha and TCR beta constant segments. Libraries were amplified in two PCR steps, with sample barcodes and sequencing adapters added in the second step. Sequencing of libraries was performed on Illumina HiSeq 2500 (2x100 bp) or NovaSeq (2x150 bp). The authors' pipeline ran thus. MIGEC handled demultiplexing of reads and collapsing into UMI consensus sequences, while MiXCR performed V(D)J alignment. Clonotypes responding to the vaccine were identified with edgeR on replicate PBMC samples, with the criteria of FDR below 0.01 and a log2 fold change above 5 up to day 15. Each bulk clonotype was labeled CD4 or CD8 based on which sequenced repertoire, CD4 or CD8, contained the clonotype at higher abundance. TCRdb took the public reads, trimmed them with fastp at Q25, ran MiXCR for clone calling and kept in-frame beta chains. Here each entry gathers all rows of one CDR3 protein and keeps the most common genes and DNA. For this entry, the V and J calls and clone size follow TCRdb and not the study's own pipeline. This sample lists around 140,000 distinct CDR3 sequences; about 7% were detected once. The ten top clones hold under 0.7% of the sample.

This clonotype occurred many times. Its antigen remains undetermined. One base away there is no much larger clone; base qualities are not given. Source: CD4+ T cells sorted from PBMCs, taken 10 days after the yellow fever booster vaccination. The TCR was taken from a young man who received the YFV17D yellow fever vaccine. The V and J genes are TRBV20-1 and TRBJ1-4; a tentative D match to TRBD1 spans 5 bases. The CDR3 protein sequence reads: CSAIESQGGGKLFF. The DNA sequence reads TGCAGTGCCATAGAGTCCCAGGGAGGTGGAAAACTGTTTTTT.